This T cell receptor beta chain was documented in a study of vaccination effects on CD4 cells after COVID-19. This clone was seen a few times. Its matching antigen is unknown. This CDR3 comprises 14 residues. Germline CDR1 KGHSH, CDR2 LQKENI. Between the trimmed V and J ends, which lost 3 bases and 4 bases, there was a span of 10 bases. ViraFEST used viral peptide pools to expand antigen-specific CD4+ T cells before sequencing. Cells that had been cultured for 9 to 10 days were the source of isolated CD4+ T cells. Everyone in the study got two shots of either the BNT162b2 or mRNA-1273 vaccine. Libraries were prepared by immunoSEQ multiplex PCR; TCRdb keeps only in-frame clonotypes and omits some of them. The table includes 25,000 to 30,000 clones, over 65% detected once.

The source is a human donor who received a COVID-19 vaccine. The gene calls are TRBV18 and TRBJ1-3; D gene uncertain. The sequencing used CD4+ T cells from PBMCs cultured with HCoV-NL63 spike peptides, collected after COVID-19 vaccination. The CDR3 reads CASSPTGYGNTIYF. CDR3 sequence (DNA): TGTGCCAGCTCACCCACGGGGTACGGAAACACCATATATTTT. The full variable domain, with the rest looked up from reference TRBV18 and TRBJ1-3, is NAGVMQNPRHLVRRRGQEARLRCSPMKGHSHVYWYRQLPEEGLKFMVYLQKENIIDESGMPKERFSAEFPKEGPSILRIQQVVRGDSAAYFCASSPTGYGNTIYFGEGSWLTVV.